What follows is one T cell receptor (beta chain) and its context. This record belongs to a study of Ad26.COV2.S vaccination and SARS-CoV-2 variants. Treatment meaning: 19 received Ad26.COV2.S at low or high dose, single or two shots; several received placebo; per-sample allocation not given. Sampling was performed 63 days after the first vaccine or placebo injection. Germline V lookup: CDR1 SGHTA, CDR2 FQGNSA. The CDR3 length is 14 residues. V lost 5 bases, J lost 6 bases, and 2 bases stayed unmatched. The data were produced by immunoSEQ multiplex PCR, yet TCRdb's version contains in-frame clones alone and is incomplete. Of hundreds of thousands of clones in the sample, roughly 90% were seen once.

The gene calls are TRBV7-2 and TRBJ2-2; 11 bases match TRBD1. This TCR derives from a person aged 18-60 years who received the Ad26.COV2.S COVID-19 vaccine or a placebo. The sequencing used peripheral blood, collected in a trial of Ad26.COV2.S vaccine versus placebo. The CDR3 region is CASSLGQGAGELFF. The CDR3 region has the DNA TGTGCCAGCAGCCTGGGACAGGGGGCCGGGGAGCTGTTTTTT. The full variable domain, rest sourced from reference TRBV7-2 and TRBJ2-2, is GAGVSQSPSNKVTEKGKDVELRCDPISGHTALYWYRQSLGQGLEFLIYFQGNSAPDKSGLPSDRFSAERTGGSVSTLTIQRTQQEDSAVYLCASSLGQGAGELFFGEGSRLTVL.